The 14 T cell receptor beta chains given below trace back to one sample, sequenced in a study of blood T cell repertoires in COVID-19. Profiled with immunoSEQ multiplex PCR; TCRdb holds only in-frame clones, not every one. The sample records around 190,000 clones, 65% to 85% being singletons. Sequencing was performed on PBMCs or T cells enriched from blood (not recorded which). These receptors originate from a woman under 40 who had recovered from COVID-19.

The gene calls are TRBV30 and TRBJ1-1; the D gene is possibly TRBD1 (5 bases). The CDR3 is 12 residues long. The V end lost 2 bases, the J end lost 4 bases, and 8 bases lay between the germline ends. Germline CDR1 reads GTSNPN; CDR2 reads SVGIG (reference sequence). CDR3 region: CAWSHTGTEAFF. In DNA form, the CDR3 reads TGTGCCTGGAGTCACACAGGCACTGAAGCTTTCTTT.

The CDR3 sequence is CATSRDIFGTGLNEKLFF. As DNA, the CDR3 is TGTGCCACCAGCAGAGATATTTTTGGGACAGGGCTTAATGAAAAACTGTTTTTT. V and J are TRBV15 and TRBJ1-4; 9 bases are a match to TRBD1. Germline values: CDR1 LNHNV, CDR2 YYDKDF (reference sequence). The CDR3 length is 18 residues. V lost 0 bases, J lost 4 bases, and 9 bases stayed unmatched.

A single count supports this clone. The chain has TRBV3-1 (or the pseudogene TRBV3-2) and TRBJ2-7; the match to TRBD1 covers 7 bases. This CDR3 is built from 13 residues. Germline V gene data show CDR1 as LGHDT and CDR2 as YNNKEL (reference sequence). With 3 bases clipped from V and 2 bases from J, the junction kept 1 base outside the gene matches. This CDR3 is CASSHGTAYEQYV. CDR3 nucleotides: TGTGCCAGCAGCCACGGGACAGCCTACGAGCAGTACGTC.

To note about this clone: The same CDR3 also results from other DNA sequences found in this sample. The chain carries TRBV24-1 and TRBJ2-1; no clear D gene. CDR3 size: 11 residues. Trimming removed 4 bases at V and 6 bases at J, with 3 bases between. CDR1 KGHDR and CDR2 SFDVKD come from the germline V gene. The CDR3 sequence: CATSDLNEQFF. The DNA of the CDR3 is TGTGCCACCAGTGACCTCAATGAGCAGTTCTTC.

This chain links TRBV25-1 with TRBJ2-5; D is undetermined. CDR3 length equals 11 residues. Germline V gives CDR1 MGHDK, CDR2 SYGVNS. Trimming stripped 7 bases from V and 2 bases from J, with 5 bases between. In nucleotides, the CDR3 is TGTGCCAGCAAACTACAAGAGACCCAGTACTTC. Residues: CASKLQETQYF.

This chain links TRBV11-2 with TRBJ2-7, with D unresolved. The V gene's germline CDR1 is SGHAT and CDR2 FQNNGV. V was shortened by 3 bases and J by 2 bases, with 8 bases between the two germline ends. The CDR3 extends over 13 amino acids. The CDR3 here is CASSFRRTYEQYF. In DNA form, the CDR3 reads TGTGCCAGCAGCTTCCGGCGGACCTACGAGCAGTACTTC.

The CDR3: CASSLGGTSANYGYTF. The CDR3 DNA reads TGTGCCAGCAGCTTAGGTGGGACATCGGCTAACTATGGCTACACCTTC. The chain links TRBV7-9 to TRBJ1-2; tentatively, D is TRBD1 (6 bases). The ends were cut back, 1 base at V and 0 bases at J, with 12 bases in the middle. The germline V gene has CDR1 SEHNR and CDR2 FQNEAQ (reference sequence). This CDR3 has 16 amino acids.

The J gene is TRBJ2-1, the V gene TRBV5-6; the match to TRBD2 covers 9 bases. Germline-derived CDR1 and CDR2 are SGHDT and YYEEEE. Trimming took 4 bases from V and 4 from J; bases not matched to a gene: 6. The CDR3 extends over 15 amino acids. The CDR3 nucleotides read TGTGCCAGCAGCAAGCGCCTAGCGGGGTACAATGAGCAGTTCTTC. It is translated as CASSKRLAGYNEQFF. The whole variable domain, filled in from reference TRBV5-6 and TRBJ2-1, reads DAGVTQSPTHLIKTRGQQVTLRCSPKSGHDTVSWYQQALGQGPQFIFQYYEEEERQRGNFPDRFSGHQFPNYSSELNVNALLLGDSALYLCASSKRLAGYNEQFFGPGTRLTVL.

The genes are TRBV30 and TRBJ2-4; possible D gene TRBD1, 6 bases. Germline CDR1 reads GTSNPN; CDR2 reads SVGIG (reference sequence). There are 12 residues in the CDR3. V was cut by 4 bases and J by 5 bases, with 9 bases left in between. CDR3 bases: TGTGCCTGGACTGGGGGCGAAAACATTCAGTACTTC. Its translation is CAWTGGENIQYF.

This chain connects TRBV28 to TRBJ1-5, with TRBD1 identical over 7 bases. The germline V gene encodes CDR1 MDHEN and CDR2 SYDVKM. The junction had 9 bases not matched to a gene; V was cut back by 1 base and J by 6 bases. This CDR3 has 16 residues. This CDR3 is CASSLLSGGMAQPQHF. For the CDR3, the DNA is TGTGCCAGCAGTTTATTATCAGGGGGTATGGCTCAGCCCCAGCATTTT.

The chain uses TRBV7-2 and TRBJ2-7, with TRBD2 matching over 7 bases. The length of the CDR3 is 16 residues. V was clipped by 8 bases and J by 2 bases; unmatched bases: 15. CDR1 and CDR2 from the germline V gene are SGHTA and FQGNSA. The CDR3 DNA follows: TGTGCCAGCGGGGCCGCGTCAGCGGGACTCCCCTACGAGCAGTACTTC. Its translation is CASGAASAGLPYEQYF. Based on the CDR3 plus reference TRBV7-2 and TRBJ2-7, the full variable domain is GAGVSQSPSNKVTEKGKDVELRCDPISGHTALYWYRQSLGQGLEFLIYFQGNSAPDKSGLPSDRFSAERTGGSVSTLTIQRTQQEDSAVYLCASGAASAGLPYEQYFGPGTRLTVT.

The V gene is TRBV20-1, the J gene TRBJ1-2; 9 bases agree with TRBD1. CDR3 length: 16 residues. Looked up from germline, CDR1 is DFQATT and CDR2 is SNEGSKA (reference sequence). V gave up 3 bases and J gave up 5 bases; unmatched junction bases: 13. The CDR3 spells CSASVDRGTGNYGYTF. The CDR3 nucleotides read TGCAGTGCTAGTGTTGATCGGGGGACAGGGAATTATGGCTACACCTTC.

The chain is built from TRBV6-5 and TRBJ2-2; D might be TRBD2 (6 bases). This CDR3 comprises 16 residues. Trimming cost V 3 bases and J 0 bases, with 11 bases left between them. CDR1 is MNHEY and CDR2 is SVGAGI in the germline V gene. The CDR3 here is CASSYHGSSNTGELFF. For the CDR3, the DNA is TGTGCCAGCAGTTATCACGGGAGTTCGAACACCGGGGAGCTGTTTTTT.

V and J are TRBV5-6 and TRBJ1-3; D possibly corresponds to TRBD1 (6 bases). V was shortened by 4 bases and J by 3 bases, with 11 bases between the two germline ends. Germline V gene lookup returns CDR1 SGHDT and CDR2 YYEEEE. The CDR3 has 14 amino acids. The CDR3 spells CASSRGAGGNTIYF. As DNA, the CDR3 is TGTGCCAGCAGCCGGGGGGCAGGTGGAAACACCATATATTTT.